A single sample gave rise to the 9 T cell receptor beta chains below, sequenced in a study of OX40 agonist ivuxolimab in advanced cancers. The method was immunoSEQ multiplex PCR; TCRdb's version includes in-frame clones alone and lacks a portion of them. The data contain roughly 60,000 clones, 70% to 90% of them singletons. Sequenced here: CD4+ or CD8+ T cells sorted from blood, sampled in a trial of the OX40 agonist ivuxolimab. Every receptor here comes from an adult with an advanced solid tumor such as melanoma, head and neck, liver or kidney cancer.

The CDR3 coding sequence is TGTGCCAGCAGCCTAGGATTCACTAACTATGGCTACACCTTC. Translation: CASSLGFTNYGYTF. The V and J genes are TRBV6-5 and TRBJ1-2; D gene uncertain. The CDR3 consists of 14 residues. V was cut by 6 bases and J by 0 bases, with 11 bases left in between. In germline, CDR1 is MNHEY, CDR2 SVGAGI.

The chain links TRBV18 to TRBJ2-7; 7 nucleotides line up with TRBD1. The length of the CDR3 is 14 residues. V lost 2 bases and J lost 2; bases outside the gene matches: 3. Germline assignment: CDR1 KGHSH and CDR2 LQKENI. The CDR3 sequence: CASSPRDSTYEQYF. The CDR3 DNA follows: TGTGCCAGCTCACCAAGGGACAGTACCTACGAGCAGTACTTC.

The count of this clone is one. The chain couples TRBV7-8 to TRBJ1-2; possibly TRBD1 for D (6 bases). The germline gives CDR1 SGHVS, CDR2 FQNEAQ. CDR3 size: 15 residues. Trimming removed 4 bases from V and 4 bases from J, with 16 bases in between. CDR3 DNA: TGTGCCAGCAGCTCCCCTAGGAGACAGGCCTATGGCTACACCTTC. This sequence encodes CASSSPRRQAYGYTF.

This clone came up a few times. The chain links TRBV7-8 to TRBJ2-7; maybe TRBD1 (5 bases). The CDR3 runs 14 residues. V lost 2 bases and J 5 bases, leaving 13 bases between the germline ends. Per the germline V gene, CDR1 is SGHVS and CDR2 is FQNEAQ. The CDR3 loop is CASSLTQGIHEQYF. CDR3 nucleotides: TGTGCCAGCAGCTTAACTCAGGGAATCCACGAGCAGTACTTC.

The chain couples TRBV7-9 to TRBJ1-1; 9 positions match TRBD1. Germline CDR1 and CDR2: SEHNR and FQNEAQ (reference sequence). The CDR3 extends over 14 amino acids. The V gene end was trimmed by 5 bases and the J gene end by 6 bases; junction bases not matched to a gene: 7. DNA of the CDR3: TGTGCCAGCAGCCAACTACAGGGGGCCTCTGAAGCTTTCTTT. Protein: CASSQLQGASEAFF.

V and J are TRBV21-1 and TRBJ2-7. TRBV21-1 is a known pseudogene. CDR3 length equals 16 residues. Here the CDR3 DNA reads TGTGCCAGCAGCAAAGTCGGCAGGGAGTATCACTACGAGCAGTACTTC. Protein: CASSKVGREYHYEQYF.

This chain connects TRBV6-4 to TRBJ2-2, with D maybe TRBD2 (7 bases). V was shortened by 6 bases and J by 3 bases, with 14 bases between the two germline ends. The CDR3 extends over 15 amino acids. Germline V gives CDR1 MRHNA, CDR2 SNTAGT. The DNA of the CDR3 is TGTGCCAGCAGGAAGGGGGGGGCCGACACCGGGGAGCTGTTTTTT. Translated, it gives CASRKGGADTGELFF.

The rearrangement joins TRBV9 to TRBJ1-2; TRBD1 matches at 9 bases. The V segment lost 2 bases and the J segment 5 bases; nucleotides outside the gene matches: 7. Germline-derived CDR1 and CDR2 are SGDLS and YYNGEE. The length of the CDR3 is 15 residues. CDR3 sequence: CASSVTTGGGYGYTF. The CDR3 DNA reads TGTGCCAGCAGCGTCACGACAGGGGGAGGGTATGGCTACACCTTC.

This clone occurred once. This chain uses TRBV6-1 with TRBJ2-7, with D possibly TRBD1 on 6 matching bases. The V and J ends lost 6 bases and 5 bases respectively, with 8 bases between them. The CDR3 is 11 residues long. Germline CDR1 reads MNHNS; CDR2 reads SASEGT. CDR3 protein: CASSAGDEQYF. The CDR3 bases are TGTGCCAGCAGCGCAGGGGACGAGCAGTACTTC.